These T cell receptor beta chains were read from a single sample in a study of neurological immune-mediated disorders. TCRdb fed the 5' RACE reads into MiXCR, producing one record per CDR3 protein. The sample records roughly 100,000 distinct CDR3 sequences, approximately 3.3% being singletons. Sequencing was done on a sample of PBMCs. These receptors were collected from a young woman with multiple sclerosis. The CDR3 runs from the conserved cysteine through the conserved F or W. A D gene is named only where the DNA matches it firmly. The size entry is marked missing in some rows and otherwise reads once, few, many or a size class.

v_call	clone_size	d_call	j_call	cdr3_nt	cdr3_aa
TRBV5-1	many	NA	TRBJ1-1	TGCGCCAGCAGCTTGGGGGCCGGGGGGTCGAACACTGAAGCTTTCTTT	CASSLGAGGSNTEAFF
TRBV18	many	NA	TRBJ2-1	TGTGCCAGCTCACCTCCATCGAGCTCCTACAATGAGCAGTTCTTC	CASSPPSSSYNEQFF
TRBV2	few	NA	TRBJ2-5	TGTGCCAGCAGTGAGGGTAGCGGATTACAAGAGACCCAGTACTTC	CASSEGSGLQETQYF
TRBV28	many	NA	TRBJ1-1	TGTGCCAGCAGCCCCCGAATCGAAGACACTGAAGCTTTCTTT	CASSPRIEDTEAFF
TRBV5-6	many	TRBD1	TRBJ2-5	TGTGCCAGCAGCTCAACAACAGGGGGCTCGGGGGAGACCCAGTACTTC	CASSSTTGGSGETQYF
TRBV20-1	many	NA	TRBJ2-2	TGCAGTGCTAGGAGGGATTACACCGGGGAGCTGTTTTTT	CSARRDYTGELFF
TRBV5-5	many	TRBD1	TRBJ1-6	TGTGCCAGCAGTTGGGACAGGGGAAATTCACCCCTCCACTTT	CASSWDRGNSPLHF
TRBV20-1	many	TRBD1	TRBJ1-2	TGCAGTGCTAGAAGGGGACAGGCGGACTATGGCTACACCTTC	CSARRGQADYGYTF
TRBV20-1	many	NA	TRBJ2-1	TGCAGTGCTAGAGATTGGCTCTCCTACAATGAGCAGTTCTTC	CSARDWLSYNEQFF
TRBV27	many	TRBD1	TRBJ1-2	TGTGCCAGCAGTTTATCCGACAGGGGAACCTATGGCTACACCTTC	CASSLSDRGTYGYTF
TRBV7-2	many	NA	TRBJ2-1	TGTGCCAGCAGCTTGCCGCGGGGAGGCGGCTCCTACAATGAGCAGTTCTTC	CASSLPRGGGSYNEQFF
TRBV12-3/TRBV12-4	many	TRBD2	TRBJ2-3	TGTGCCAGCAGTTCCCGGGGGACTAGCGGGGGGGCGGGAGATACGCAGTATTTT	CASSSRGTSGGAGDTQYF
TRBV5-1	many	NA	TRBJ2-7	TGCGCCAGCAGCCCAATTGACCCGGACGGTCTGGGGGAGCAGTACTTC	CASSPIDPDGLGEQYF
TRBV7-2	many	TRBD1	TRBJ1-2	TGTGCCAGCAGCGGCACAGGGGGCAAGTATGGCTACACCTTC	CASSGTGGKYGYTF
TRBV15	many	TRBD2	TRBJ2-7	TGTGCCACCAGCAGAGAACTAGCGGGGGACGAGCAGTACTTC	CATSRELAGDEQYF
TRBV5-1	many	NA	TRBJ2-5	TGCGCCAGCAGCTTGGATTGGACAAAACAAGAGACCCAGTACTTC	CASSLDWTKQETQYF
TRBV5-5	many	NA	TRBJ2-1	TGTGCCAGCAGTCCCAGCGTGAATGAGCAGTTCTTC	CASSPSVNEQFF
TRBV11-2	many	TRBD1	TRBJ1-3	TGTGCCAGCAGCTCAACGGGACAGGGGACATCTGGAAACACCATATATTTT	CASSSTGQGTSGNTIYF
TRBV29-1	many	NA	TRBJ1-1	TGCAGCGTTGCAGTGAACACTGAAGCTTTCTTT	CSVAVNTEAFF
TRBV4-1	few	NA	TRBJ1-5	TGCGCCAGCAGCCAAGATGGGGGATTCGGCAATCAGCCCCAGCATTTT	CASSQDGGFGNQPQHF
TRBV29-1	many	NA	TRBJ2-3	TGCAGCGTTAGGACTACTAGCACATATACGCAGTATTTT	CSVRTTSTYTQYF
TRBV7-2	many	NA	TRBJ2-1	TGTGCCAGCAGCTTAGAGGGGCAGAGGGGCAATGAGCAGTTCTTC	CASSLEGQRGNEQFF
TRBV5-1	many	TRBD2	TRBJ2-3	TGCGCCAGCAGCCTCCCTAGCGGGTGGAGCACAGATACGCAGTATTTT	CASSLPSGWSTDTQYF
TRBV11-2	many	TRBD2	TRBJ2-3	TGTGCCAGCAGCGTGGGACTAGCGGACACAGATACGCAGTATTTT	CASSVGLADTDTQYF
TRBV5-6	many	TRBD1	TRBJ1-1	TGTGCCAGCAGTTATTGGACAGGTGGGAGAAGGACGGGCACTGAAGCTTTCTTT	CASSYWTGGRRTGTEAFF
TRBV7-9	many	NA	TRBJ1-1	TGTGCCAGCAGCTTAGTTGGAACAGGTAGCGCCCTTGAAGCTTTCTTT	CASSLVGTGSALEAFF
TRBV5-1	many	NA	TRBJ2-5	TGCGCCAGCAGCTTCTCCGAGCCTCGAACGGAGACCCAGTACTTC	CASSFSEPRTETQYF
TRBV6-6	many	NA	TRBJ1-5	TGTGCCAGCTCAAAAGAGGGTGGGAATCAGCCCCAGCATTTT	CASSKEGGNQPQHF
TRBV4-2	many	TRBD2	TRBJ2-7	TGTGCCAGCAGCCAAGATACTAGCGGGAGGGGTCGGTACGAGCAGTACTTC	CASSQDTSGRGRYEQYF
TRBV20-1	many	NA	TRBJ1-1	TGCAGTGCTCAAGGGACTGAAGCTTTCTTT	CSAQGTEAFF
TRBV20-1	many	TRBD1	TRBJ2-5	TGCAGTGCCCGTAGGGGGCAGGGCGAGACCCAGTACTTC	CSARRGQGETQYF
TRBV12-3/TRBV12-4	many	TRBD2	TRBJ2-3	TGTGCCAGCAGTTGGCTAGCGGGAGCCGATACGCAGTATTTT	CASSWLAGADTQYF
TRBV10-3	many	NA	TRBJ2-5	TGTGCCATCAGGGATGATGGGGCCGGTGAGACCCAGTACTTC	CAIRDDGAGETQYF
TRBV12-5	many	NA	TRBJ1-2	TGTGCTAGTGGTTACGCCCCGGGGGGCTACACCTTC	CASGYAPGGYTF
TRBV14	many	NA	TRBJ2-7	TGTGCCAGCAGCCAAGGTTACAGGGTCGAGCAGTACTTC	CASSQGYRVEQYF
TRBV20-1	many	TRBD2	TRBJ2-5	TGCAGTGCTAGGACGGTTGCGGGAGGGTTGAAGACCCAGTACTTC	CSARTVAGGLKTQYF
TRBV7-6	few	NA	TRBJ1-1	TGTGCCAGCAGCCCCGATGAGGACAGCCTAAACACTGAAGCTTTCTTT	CASSPDEDSLNTEAFF
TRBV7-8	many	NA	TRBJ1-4	TGTGCCAGCAGCTTAAGAAACCGGGCCCTGAATGAAAAACTGTTTTTT	CASSLRNRALNEKLFF
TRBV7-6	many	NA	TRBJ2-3	TGTGCCAGCAGCCCAGTCCCCACAGATACGCAGTATTTT	CASSPVPTDTQYF
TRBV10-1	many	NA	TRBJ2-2	TGCGCCAGCAGTGACCTCACAGGGATAACGAACACCGGGGAGCTGTTTTTT	CASSDLTGITNTGELFF
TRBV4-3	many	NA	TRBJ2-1	TGCGCCAGCAGCCAAGGGGTGGTCTCTCCATCACCGCAGTTCTTC	CASSQGVVSPSPQFF
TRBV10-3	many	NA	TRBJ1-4	TGTGCCATCAGTGACCCCGGGACATTACTCGGGACTAATGAAAAACTGTTTTTT	CAISDPGTLLGTNEKLFF
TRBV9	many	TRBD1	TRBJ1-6	TGTGCCAGCAGCGCCACGGACAGGGGAGCTTCACCCCTCCACTTT	CASSATDRGASPLHF
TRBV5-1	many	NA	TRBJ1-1	TGCGCCAGCAGCTTTAACGGCGGTAACACTGAAGCTTTCTTT	CASSFNGGNTEAFF
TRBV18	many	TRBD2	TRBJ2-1	TGTGCCAGCTCACAAACTAGCGAGACTGCTCCCGGGTTCTTC	CASSQTSETAPGFF
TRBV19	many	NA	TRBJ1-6	TGTGCCAGTAAGATGGGACCCGGGCTTTATGGCAGCACCCTCCACTTT	CASKMGPGLYGSTLHF
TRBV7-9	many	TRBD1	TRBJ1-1	TGTGCCAGCAGCTCAACAGGGGACCCTGAAGCTTTCTTT	CASSSTGDPEAFF
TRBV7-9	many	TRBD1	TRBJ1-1	TGTGCCAGCAGCTTAGCGACCTGGGACAGAAGAATGAACACTGAAGCTTTCTTT	CASSLATWDRRMNTEAFF
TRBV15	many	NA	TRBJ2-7	TGTGCCACCAGCAATTCCGGACAGACTTACGAGCAGTACTTC	CATSNSGQTYEQYF
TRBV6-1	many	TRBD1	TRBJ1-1	TGTGCCAGCAGAGAGATTGCCGGGACAGTGAACACTGAAGCTTTCTTT	CASREIAGTVNTEAFF
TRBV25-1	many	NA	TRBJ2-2	TGTGCCAGCAGTGGGACCGGGAACACCGGGGAGCTGTTTTTT	CASSGTGNTGELFF
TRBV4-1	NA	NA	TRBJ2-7	TGCGCCAGCAGCCAGGGACGCGGGACAGAGCCCTACGAGCAGTACTTC	CASSQGRGTEPYEQYF
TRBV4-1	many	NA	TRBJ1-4	TGCGCCAGCAGCCAGGCGGGGGAAGAAAAACTGTTTTTT	CASSQAGEEKLFF
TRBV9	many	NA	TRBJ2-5	TGTGCCAGCAGCGTTGGGGCTACCCAAGAGACCCAGTACTTC	CASSVGATQETQYF
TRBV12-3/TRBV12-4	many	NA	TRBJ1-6	TGTGCCAGCAGTCCGCCGTTTTCACCCCTCCACTTT	CASSPPFSPLHF
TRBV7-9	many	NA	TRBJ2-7	TGTGCCAGCAGCTTAGCGTCCTCTACCTACGAGCAGTACTTC	CASSLASSTYEQYF
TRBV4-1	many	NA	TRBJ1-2	TGCGCCAGCAGCCAAGTGGGCCAGAGCTATGGCTACACCTTC	CASSQVGQSYGYTF